This T cell receptor (beta chain) was documented in a study of Graves' ophthalmopathy and Graves' hyperthyroidism (dated by TCRdb to between 2018 and 2020). Background for the entire study: Peripheral blood samples were taken at the time of initial diagnosis, before any treatment was given. TCR beta repertoire signatures were used to distinguish Graves' ophthalmopathy from Graves' hyperthyroidism and to predict progression to ophthalmopathy. In total, under 150 blood samples were TCR-sequenced: fewer than 50 ophthalmopathy, some 75 hyperthyroidism and some 17 hyperthyroidism-to-ophthalmopathy patients. To explore V-J signatures that distinguish ophthalmopathy from hyperthyroidism, a discovery set of 100 patients was enrolled, made up of 40 to 45 with ophthalmopathy and around 57 with stable hyperthyroidism. The independent validation cohort included roughly 19 hyperthyroidism patients plus 17 patients who later progressed from hyperthyroidism to ophthalmopathy. In more than five hyperthyroidism patients, T-cell repertoires of thyroid tissue and blood were compared. Following sample collection, hyperthyroidism patients were given methimazole at a starting dose of 30 mg daily, and ophthalmopathy patients were given high-dose intravenous methylprednisolone. For training and testing, the 110 or so patients in the discovery cohort were randomly divided in a 7:3 ratio.

Counted from cysteine to phenylalanine, this CDR3 has 15 amino acids. The sequence is cut down to CDR3 DNA, 45 bases in frame from base 1. Reading the germline V gene (reference sequence) gives CDR1 SSHAT and CDR2 FNYEAQ. For repertoire sequencing, the TCR beta CDR3 regions were amplified from RNA transcripts. The first round of RT-PCR was done with HTBI primers and the Qiagen OneStep RT-PCR kit, and was followed by a second round of multiplex PCR, then size selection and purification. Libraries were sequenced on an Illumina HiSeq2000 using paired-end 100 bp reads. The authors' analysis ran thus. SOAPnuke was used to process the reads, removing any read that contained adapters or uncalled bases, had a mean Phred below 15, or lacked an exact match to the constant primer or identifier. COPE v1.2.5 was used to merge the high-quality paired reads. Unique nucleotide sequences were defined as clonotypes and aligned to IMGT TRB V, D and J references using MiTCR v1.1. Analysis was restricted to V-J combinations with a frequency above 0.0001, which covered roughly 99% of repertoires. For each V-J combination, a TCR clonal expansion and chaos score was defined as F50 clonal expansion divided by the chaos observed in the TCRdist matrix. Welch's t-statistics and random forest were used to reduce features to over ten V-J combinations, which were fed into a naive Bayes classifier. Thyroid-blood repertoire similarity was quantified with the Morisita-Horn index. TCRdb reworked the public reads: Q25 trimming with fastp, MiXCR clone assembly, productive beta chains retained. Rows are unified per CDR3 protein, each entry keeping the most common DNA and genes. The V and J calls and clone size come from TCRdb's table, not from the authors' own analysis. The sample table shows hundreds of thousands of distinct CDR3 sequences, and about 24% are seen once. About 6.6% of the sample rests with the top ten.

This clonotype was recorded a few times. Its cognate antigen has yet to be identified. One end of the junction is discordant with germline, which a read error may explain. Overall results and qualifications from the work: Most expanded thyroid clonotypes with a frequency above 0.001 also appeared in blood, which suggests that blood repertoires may reflect the immune response in the thyroid. Sample size was not predetermined statistically, and investigators were not blinded to group allocation. Ophthalmopathy was separated from stable hyperthyroidism by the 13-signature model with roughly 87% sensitivity and roughly 83% specificity in cross-validation and with 80%/75% in the test set. In validation, the model predicted ophthalmopathy progression with about 64% sensitivity and roughly 72% specificity; some twelve predicted patients were CT-confirmed with GO in a median of 6.5 months.

A patient counted as having stable hyperthyroidism if there was no progression to ophthalmopathy within 18 months of follow-up. Patients with hyperthyroidism were aged 18 to 65 years, had been newly diagnosed, and had a disease duration of less than 2 months. Anyone with other autoimmune diseases, uncontrolled infections, pregnancy or lactation was excluded from the study. Diagnosis was based on clinical symptoms, serum thyroxine, TRAb, thyroid ultrasound and orbital computed tomography. Ficoll-Paque density gradient centrifugation was used to isolate PBMCs from 8.5 to 10 ml of fresh peripheral blood. Total RNA was extracted with Trizol reagent and quality-checked on an Agilent 2100 Bioanalyzer.

The rearrangement joined TRBV7-7 to TRBJ2-2; matching of 5 bases hints at TRBD2 as the D gene. Sequenced: peripheral blood. The receptor's source is a woman aged 18 to 35 with stable Graves' hyperthyroidism. Some clones in this sample may be carry-over from other donors' samples. Donor details come from another sample of the same person, matched by shared clones. The sequence in DNA is TGTGCTAGCAGCCAGCTTAGTCGACGGGGCGGGGAGCTGTTTTTT. Its protein is CASSQLSRRGGELFF.